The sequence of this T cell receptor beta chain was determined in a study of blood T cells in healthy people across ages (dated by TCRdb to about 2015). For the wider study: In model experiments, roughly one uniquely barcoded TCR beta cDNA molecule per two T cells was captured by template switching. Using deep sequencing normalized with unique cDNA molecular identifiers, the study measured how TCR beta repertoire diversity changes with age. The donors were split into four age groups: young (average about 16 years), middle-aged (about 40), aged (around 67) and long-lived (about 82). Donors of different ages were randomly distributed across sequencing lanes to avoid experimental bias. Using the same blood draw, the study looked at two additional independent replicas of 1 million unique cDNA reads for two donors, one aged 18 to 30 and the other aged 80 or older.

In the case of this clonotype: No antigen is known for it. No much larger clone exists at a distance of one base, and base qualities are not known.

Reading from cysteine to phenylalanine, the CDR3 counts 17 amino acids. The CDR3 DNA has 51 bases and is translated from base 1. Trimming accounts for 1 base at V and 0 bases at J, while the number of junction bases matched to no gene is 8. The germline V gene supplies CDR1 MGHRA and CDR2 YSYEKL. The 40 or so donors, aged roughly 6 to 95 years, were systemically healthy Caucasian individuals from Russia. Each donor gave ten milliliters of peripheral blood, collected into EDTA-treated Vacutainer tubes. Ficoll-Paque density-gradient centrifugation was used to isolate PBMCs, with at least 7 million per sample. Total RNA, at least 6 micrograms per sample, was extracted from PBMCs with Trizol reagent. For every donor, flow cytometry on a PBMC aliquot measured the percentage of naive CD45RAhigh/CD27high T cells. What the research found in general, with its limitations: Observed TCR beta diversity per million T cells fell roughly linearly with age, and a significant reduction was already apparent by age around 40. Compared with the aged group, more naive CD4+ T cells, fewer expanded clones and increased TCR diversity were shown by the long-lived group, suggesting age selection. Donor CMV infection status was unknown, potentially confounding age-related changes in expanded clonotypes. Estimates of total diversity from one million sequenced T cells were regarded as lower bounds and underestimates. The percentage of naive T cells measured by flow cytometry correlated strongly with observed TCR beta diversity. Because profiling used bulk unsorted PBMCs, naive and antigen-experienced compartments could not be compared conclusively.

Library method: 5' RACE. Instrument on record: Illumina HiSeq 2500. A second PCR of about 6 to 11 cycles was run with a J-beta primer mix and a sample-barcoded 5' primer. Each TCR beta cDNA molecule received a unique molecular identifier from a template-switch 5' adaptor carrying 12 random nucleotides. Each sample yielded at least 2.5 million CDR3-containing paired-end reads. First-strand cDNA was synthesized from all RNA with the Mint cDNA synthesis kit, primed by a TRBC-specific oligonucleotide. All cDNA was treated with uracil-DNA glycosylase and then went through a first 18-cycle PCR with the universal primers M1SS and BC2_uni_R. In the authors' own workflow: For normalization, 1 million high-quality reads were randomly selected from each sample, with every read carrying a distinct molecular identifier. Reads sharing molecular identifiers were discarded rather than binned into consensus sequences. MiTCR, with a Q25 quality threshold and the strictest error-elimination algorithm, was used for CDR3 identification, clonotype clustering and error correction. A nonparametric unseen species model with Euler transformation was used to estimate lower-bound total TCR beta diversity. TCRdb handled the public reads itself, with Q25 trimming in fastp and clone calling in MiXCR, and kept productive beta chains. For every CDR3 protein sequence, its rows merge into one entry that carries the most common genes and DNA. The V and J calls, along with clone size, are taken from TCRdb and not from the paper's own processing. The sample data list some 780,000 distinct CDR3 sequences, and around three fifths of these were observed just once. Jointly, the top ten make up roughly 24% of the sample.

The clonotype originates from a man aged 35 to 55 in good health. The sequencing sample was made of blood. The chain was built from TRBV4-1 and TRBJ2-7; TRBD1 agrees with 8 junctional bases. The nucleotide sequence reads TGCGCCAGCAGCCAAGGGGATAGGGACAGGAGCTCCTACGAGCAGTACTTC. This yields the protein CASSQGDRDRSSYEQYF.